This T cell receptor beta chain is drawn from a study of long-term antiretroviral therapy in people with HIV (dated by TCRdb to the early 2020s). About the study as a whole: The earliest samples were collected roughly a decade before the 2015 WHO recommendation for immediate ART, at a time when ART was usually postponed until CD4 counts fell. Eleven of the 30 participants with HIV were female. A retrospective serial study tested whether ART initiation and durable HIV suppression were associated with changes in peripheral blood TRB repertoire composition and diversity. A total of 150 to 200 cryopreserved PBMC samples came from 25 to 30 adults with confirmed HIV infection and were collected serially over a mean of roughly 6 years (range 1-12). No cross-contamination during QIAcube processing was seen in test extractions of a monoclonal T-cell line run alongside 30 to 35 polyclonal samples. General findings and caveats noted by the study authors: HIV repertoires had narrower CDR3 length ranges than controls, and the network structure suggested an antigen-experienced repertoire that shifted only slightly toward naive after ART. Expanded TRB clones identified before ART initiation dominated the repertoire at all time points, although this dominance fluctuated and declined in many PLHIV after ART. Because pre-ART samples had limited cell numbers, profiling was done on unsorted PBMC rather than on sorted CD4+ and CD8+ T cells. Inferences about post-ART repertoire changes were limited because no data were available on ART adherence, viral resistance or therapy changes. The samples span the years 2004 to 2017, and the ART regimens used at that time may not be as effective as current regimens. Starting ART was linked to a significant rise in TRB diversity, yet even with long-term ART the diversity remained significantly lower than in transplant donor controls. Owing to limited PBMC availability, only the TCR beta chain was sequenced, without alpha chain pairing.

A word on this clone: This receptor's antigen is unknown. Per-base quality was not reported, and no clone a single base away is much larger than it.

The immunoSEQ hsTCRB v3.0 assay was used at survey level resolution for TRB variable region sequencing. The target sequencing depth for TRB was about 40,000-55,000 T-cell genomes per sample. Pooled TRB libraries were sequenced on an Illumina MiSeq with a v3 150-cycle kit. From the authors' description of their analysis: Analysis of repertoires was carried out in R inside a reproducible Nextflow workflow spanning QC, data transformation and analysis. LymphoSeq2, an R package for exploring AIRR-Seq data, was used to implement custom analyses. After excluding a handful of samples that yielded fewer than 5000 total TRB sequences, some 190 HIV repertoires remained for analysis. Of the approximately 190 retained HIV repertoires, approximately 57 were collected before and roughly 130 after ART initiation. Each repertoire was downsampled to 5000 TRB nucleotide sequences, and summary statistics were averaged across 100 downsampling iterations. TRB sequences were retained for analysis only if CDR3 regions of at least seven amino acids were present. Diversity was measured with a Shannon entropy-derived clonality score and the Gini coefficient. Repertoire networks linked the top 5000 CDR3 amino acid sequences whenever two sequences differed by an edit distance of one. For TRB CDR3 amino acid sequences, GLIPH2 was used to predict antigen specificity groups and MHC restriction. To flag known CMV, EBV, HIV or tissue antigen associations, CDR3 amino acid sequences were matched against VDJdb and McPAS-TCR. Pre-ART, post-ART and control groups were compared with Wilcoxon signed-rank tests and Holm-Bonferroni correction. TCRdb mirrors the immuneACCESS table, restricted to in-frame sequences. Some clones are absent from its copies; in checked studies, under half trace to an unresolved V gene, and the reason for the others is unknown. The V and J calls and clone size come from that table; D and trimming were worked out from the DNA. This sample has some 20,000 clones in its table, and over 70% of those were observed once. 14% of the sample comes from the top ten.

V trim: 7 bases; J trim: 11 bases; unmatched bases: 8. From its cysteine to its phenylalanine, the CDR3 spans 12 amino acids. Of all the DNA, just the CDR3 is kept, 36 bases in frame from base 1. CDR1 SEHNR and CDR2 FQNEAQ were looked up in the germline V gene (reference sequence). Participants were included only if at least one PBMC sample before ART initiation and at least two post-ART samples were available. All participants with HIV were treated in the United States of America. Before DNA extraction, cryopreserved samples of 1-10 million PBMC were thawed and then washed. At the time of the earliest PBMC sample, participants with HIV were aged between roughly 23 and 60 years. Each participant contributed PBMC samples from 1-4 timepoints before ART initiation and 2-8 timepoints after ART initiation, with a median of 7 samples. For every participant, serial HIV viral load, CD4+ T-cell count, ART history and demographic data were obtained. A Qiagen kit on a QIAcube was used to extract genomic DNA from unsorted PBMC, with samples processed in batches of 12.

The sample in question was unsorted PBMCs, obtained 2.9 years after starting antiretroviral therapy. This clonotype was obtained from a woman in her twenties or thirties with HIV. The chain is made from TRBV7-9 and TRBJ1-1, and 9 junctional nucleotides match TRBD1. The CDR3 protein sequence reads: CASTSRQGDAFF. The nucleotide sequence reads TGTGCCAGCACCTCACGACAGGGGGATGCTTTCTTT. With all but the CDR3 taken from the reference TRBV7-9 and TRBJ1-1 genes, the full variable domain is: DTGVSQNPRHKITKRGQNVTFRCDPISEHNRLYWYRQTLGQGPEFLTYFQNEAQLEKSRLLSDRFSAERPKGSFSTLEIQRTEQGDSAMYLCASTSRQGDAFFGQGTRLTVV.